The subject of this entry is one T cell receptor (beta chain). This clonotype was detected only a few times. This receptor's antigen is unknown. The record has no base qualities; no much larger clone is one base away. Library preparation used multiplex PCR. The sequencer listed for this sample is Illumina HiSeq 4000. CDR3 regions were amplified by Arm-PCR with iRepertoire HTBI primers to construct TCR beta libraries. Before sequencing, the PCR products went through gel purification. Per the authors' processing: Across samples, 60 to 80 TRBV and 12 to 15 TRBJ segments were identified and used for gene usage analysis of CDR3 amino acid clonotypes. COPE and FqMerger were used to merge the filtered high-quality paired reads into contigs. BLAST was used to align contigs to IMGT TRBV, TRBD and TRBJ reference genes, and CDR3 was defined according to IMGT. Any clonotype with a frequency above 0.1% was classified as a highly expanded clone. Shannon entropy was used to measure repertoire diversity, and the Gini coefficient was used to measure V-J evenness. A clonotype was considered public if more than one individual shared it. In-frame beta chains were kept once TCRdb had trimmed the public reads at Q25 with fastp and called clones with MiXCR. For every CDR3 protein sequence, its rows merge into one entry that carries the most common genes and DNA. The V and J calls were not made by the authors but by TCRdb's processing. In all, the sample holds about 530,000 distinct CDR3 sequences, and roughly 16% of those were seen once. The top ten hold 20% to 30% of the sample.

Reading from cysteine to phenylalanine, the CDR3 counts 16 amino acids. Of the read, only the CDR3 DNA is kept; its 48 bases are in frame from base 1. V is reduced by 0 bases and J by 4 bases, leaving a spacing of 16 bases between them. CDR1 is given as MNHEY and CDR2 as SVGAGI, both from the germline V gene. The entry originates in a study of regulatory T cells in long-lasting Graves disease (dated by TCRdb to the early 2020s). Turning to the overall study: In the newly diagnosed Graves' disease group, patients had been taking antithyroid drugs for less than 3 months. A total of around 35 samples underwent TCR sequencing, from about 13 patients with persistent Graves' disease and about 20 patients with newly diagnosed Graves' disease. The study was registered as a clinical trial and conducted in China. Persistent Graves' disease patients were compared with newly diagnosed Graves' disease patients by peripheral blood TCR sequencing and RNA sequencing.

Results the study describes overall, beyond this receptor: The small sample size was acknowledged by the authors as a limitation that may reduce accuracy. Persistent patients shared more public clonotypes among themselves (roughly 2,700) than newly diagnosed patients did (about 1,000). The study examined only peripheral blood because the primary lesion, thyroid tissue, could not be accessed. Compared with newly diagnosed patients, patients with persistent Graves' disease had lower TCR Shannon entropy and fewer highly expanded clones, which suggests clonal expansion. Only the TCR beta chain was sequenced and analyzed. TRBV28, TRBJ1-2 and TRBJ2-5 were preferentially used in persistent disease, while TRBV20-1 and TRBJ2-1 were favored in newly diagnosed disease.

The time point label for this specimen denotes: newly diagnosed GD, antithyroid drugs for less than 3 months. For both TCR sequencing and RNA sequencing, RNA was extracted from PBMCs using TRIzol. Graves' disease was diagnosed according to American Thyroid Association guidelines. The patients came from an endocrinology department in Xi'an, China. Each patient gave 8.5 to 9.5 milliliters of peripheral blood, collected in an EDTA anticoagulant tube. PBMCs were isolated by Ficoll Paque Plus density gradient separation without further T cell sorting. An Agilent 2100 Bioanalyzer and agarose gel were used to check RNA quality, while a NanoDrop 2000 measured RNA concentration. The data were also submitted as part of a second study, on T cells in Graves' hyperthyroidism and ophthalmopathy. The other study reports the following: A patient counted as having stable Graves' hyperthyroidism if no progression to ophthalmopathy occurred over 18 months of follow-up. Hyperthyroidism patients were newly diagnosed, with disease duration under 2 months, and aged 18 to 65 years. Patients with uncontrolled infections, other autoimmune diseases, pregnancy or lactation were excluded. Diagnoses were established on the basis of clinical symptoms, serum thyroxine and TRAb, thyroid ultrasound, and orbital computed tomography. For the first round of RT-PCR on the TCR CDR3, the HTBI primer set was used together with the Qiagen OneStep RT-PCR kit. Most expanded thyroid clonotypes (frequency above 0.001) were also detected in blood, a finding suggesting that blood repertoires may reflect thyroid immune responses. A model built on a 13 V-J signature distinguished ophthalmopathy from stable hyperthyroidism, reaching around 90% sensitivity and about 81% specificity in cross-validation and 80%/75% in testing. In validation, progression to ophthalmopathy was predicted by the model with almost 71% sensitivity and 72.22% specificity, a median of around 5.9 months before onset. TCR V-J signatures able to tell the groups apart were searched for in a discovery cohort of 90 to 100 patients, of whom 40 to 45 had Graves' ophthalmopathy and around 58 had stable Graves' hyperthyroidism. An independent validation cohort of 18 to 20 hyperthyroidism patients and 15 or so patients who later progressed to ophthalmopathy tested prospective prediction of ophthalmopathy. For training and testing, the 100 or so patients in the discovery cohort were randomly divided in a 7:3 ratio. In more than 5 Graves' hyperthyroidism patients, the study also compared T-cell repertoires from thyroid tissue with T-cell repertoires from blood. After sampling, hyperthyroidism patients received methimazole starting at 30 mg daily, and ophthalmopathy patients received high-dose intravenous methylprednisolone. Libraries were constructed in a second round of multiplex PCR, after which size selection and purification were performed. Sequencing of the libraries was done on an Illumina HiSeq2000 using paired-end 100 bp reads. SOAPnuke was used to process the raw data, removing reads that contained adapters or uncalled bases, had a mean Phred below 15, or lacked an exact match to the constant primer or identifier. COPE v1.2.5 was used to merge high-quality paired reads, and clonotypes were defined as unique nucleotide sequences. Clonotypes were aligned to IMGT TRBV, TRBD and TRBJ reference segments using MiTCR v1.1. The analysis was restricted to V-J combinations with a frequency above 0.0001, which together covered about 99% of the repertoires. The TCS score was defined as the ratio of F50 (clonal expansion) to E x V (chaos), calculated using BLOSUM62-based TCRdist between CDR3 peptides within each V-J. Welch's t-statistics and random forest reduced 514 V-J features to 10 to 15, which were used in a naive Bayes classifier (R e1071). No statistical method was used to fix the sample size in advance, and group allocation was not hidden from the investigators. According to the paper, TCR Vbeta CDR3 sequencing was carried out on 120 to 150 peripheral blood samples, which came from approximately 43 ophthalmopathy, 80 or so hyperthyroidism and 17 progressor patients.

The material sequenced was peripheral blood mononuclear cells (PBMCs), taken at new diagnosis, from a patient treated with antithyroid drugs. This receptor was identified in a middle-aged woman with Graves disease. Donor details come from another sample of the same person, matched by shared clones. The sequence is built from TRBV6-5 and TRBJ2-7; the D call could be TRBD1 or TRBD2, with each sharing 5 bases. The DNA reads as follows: TGTGCCAGCAGTTACTCGATCGGGGACGGTAGATACGAGCAGTACTTC. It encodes CASSYSIGDGRYEQYF.